This T cell receptor (beta chain) emerged from a study of cytomegalovirus exposure and HLA in healthy donors. Study-wide context: HLA-typed donors were the source of roughly 80 million unique TCRs held in an early data release. General observations from the study: According to a later analysis, most TCR beta chains associated with CMV appeared HLA-restricted. Among donors in an Asian-associated ancestry cluster, a later analysis reportedly found fewer N-insertions than the roughly 610-donor mean. It was approximately 150 TCR beta chains that were listed as cytomegalovirus-associated.

As to this clone: The antigen is undetermined.

With 60 Vbeta and 13 Jbeta primers, the PCR was carried out. Clones were sequenced by immunoSEQ multiplex PCR, and TCRdb holds only the in-frame ones, with some missing. Among 150,000 or so clones, about 64% were seen once, and the ten largest hold around 2.9%. Sequencing was done on a sample of PBMCs. This clonotype was obtained from a woman in her thirties in good health and CMV-seropositive.

CDR3 coding DNA: TGTGCCAGTAGTACAGGCACAGATACGCAGTATTTT. This codes for CASSTGTDTQYF. The chain joins TRBV19 to TRBJ2-3; D remains ambiguous. The CDR3 consists of 12 residues. V lost 4 bases to trimming and J lost 1 base, with 3 bases between them. Germline CDR1 reads LNHDA; CDR2 reads SQIVND (reference sequence).